This note documents a single TCR beta chain sequence. What it binds is not known. These data are taken from a study of OX40 agonist ivuxolimab in advanced cancers. Findings and caveats of the study: No antigen was identified for the clonally expanded peripheral T cells.

The CDR3 length is 15 residues. CDR1 MNHEY and CDR2 SVGAGI come from the germline V gene. V trimming: 0 bases; J trimming: 6 bases; junction bases outside the gene matches: 4. Using immunoSEQ multiplex PCR, the repertoire was profiled, and TCRdb retains in-frame clones only, with some absent. This table has 90,000 or so clones, 91% appearing once. V and J are TRBV6-5 and TRBJ2-3, with TRBD1 matching over 9 bases. The sample was CD4+ or CD8+ T cells sorted from blood, taken in a trial of the OX40 agonist ivuxolimab. This TCR came from an adult with an advanced solid tumor such as melanoma, head and neck, liver or kidney cancer. The DNA of the CDR3 is TGTGCCAGCAGTTACTCCACAGGGGGCCTGGATACGCAGTATTTT. This gives the protein CASSYSTGGLDTQYF.